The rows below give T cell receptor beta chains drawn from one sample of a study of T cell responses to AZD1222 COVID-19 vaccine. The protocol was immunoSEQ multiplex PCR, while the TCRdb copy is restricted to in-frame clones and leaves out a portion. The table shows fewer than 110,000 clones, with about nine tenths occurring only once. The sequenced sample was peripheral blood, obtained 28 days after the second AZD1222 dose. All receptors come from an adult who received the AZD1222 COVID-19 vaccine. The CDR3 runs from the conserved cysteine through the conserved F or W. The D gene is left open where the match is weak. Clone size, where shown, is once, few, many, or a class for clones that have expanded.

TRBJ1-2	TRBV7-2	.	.	CASSFFGNYGYTF	TGTGCCAGCAGCTTTTTCGGAAACTATGGCTACACCTTC
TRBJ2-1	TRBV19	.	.	CASSIVSRAGNSYNEQFF	TGTGCCAGTAGTATAGTCAGTCGGGCGGGAAATTCCTACAATGAGCAGTTCTTC
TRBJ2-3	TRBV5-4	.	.	CASSQKPGLSTDTQYF	TGTGCCAGCAGCCAAAAACCGGGACTGAGCACAGATACGCAGTATTTT
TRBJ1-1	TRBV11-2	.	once	CASSLVPSNTEAFF	TGTGCCAGCAGCTTAGTTCCGTCGAACACTGAAGCTTTCTTT
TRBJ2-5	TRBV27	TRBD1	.	CASSWTGRVGETQYF	TGTGCCAGCAGTTGGACAGGGCGGGTCGGAGAGACCCAGTACTTC
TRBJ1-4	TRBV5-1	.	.	CASSPTSGPNEKLFF	TGCGCCAGCAGCCCTACATCGGGGCCGAATGAAAAACTGTTTTTT
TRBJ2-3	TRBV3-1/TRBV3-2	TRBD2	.	CASSPWTSGGPDPTDTQYF	TGTGCCAGCAGCCCCTGGACTAGCGGGGGACCGGACCCAACAGATACGCAGTATTTT
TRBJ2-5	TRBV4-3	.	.	CASSQGRNQETQYF	TGCGCCAGCAGCCAAGGAAGGAACCAAGAGACCCAGTACTTC
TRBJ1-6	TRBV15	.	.	CATTGLNSPLHF	TGTGCCACCACAGGGTTAAATTCACCCCTCCACTTT
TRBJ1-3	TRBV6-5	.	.	CASGKSGGNTIYF	TGTGCCAGCGGCAAATCAGGGGGAAACACCATATATTTT
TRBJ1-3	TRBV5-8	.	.	CASSLADRTWTGNTIYF	TGTGCCAGCAGCTTGGCCGACAGGACCTGGACTGGAAACACCATATATTTT
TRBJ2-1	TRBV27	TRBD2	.	CASRGTSGYNEQFF	TGTGCCAGCAGAGGGACTAGCGGTTACAATGAGCAGTTCTTC
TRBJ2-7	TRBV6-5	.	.	CASSNSGPPYEQYF	TGTGCCAGCAGTAACTCGGGGCCTCCCTACGAGCAGTACTTC
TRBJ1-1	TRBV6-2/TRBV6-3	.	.	CASSSTETNTEAFF	TGTGCCAGCAGTTCGACCGAAACGAACACTGAAGCTTTCTTT
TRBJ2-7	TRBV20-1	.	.	CSALAPYEQYF	TGCAGTGCCCTCGCCCCCTACGAGCAGTACTTC
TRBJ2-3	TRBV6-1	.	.	CASSALSKGGTDTQYF	TGTGCCAGCAGTGCCCTGAGTAAGGGGGGCACAGATACGCAGTATTTT
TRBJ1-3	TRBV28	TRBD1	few	CASSRTGTSGNTIYF	TGTGCCAGCAGTAGGACAGGGACCTCTGGAAACACCATATATTTT
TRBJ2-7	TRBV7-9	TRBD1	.	CASSSPLGQGGLYEQYF	TGTGCCAGCAGCTCACCGCTCGGACAGGGGGGTTTATATGAGCAGTACTTC
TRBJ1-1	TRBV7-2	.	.	CASSPWMNTEAFF	TGTGCCAGCAGCCCTTGGATGAACACTGAAGCTTTCTTT
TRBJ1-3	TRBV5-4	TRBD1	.	CASSFRQGGNTIYF	TGTGCCAGCAGCTTTAGACAGGGCGGAAACACCATATATTTT
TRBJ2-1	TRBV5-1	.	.	CASSLRQGGRDEQFF	TGCGCCAGCAGCTTGCGGCAGGGGGGCCGAGATGAGCAGTTCTTC
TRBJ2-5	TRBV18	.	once	CASSPSGTGKVETQYF	TGTGCCAGCTCACCTAGCGGGACAGGGAAGGTAGAGACCCAGTACTTC
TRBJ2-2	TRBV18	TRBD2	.	CASSPASGGTGELFF	TGTGCCAGCTCACCAGCTAGCGGGGGAACCGGGGAGCTGTTTTTT
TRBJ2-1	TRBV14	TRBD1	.	CASSQERTGIYNEQFF	TGTGCCAGCAGCCAAGAAAGGACAGGGATCTACAATGAGCAGTTCTTC
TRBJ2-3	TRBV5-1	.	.	CASSSSTHTDTQYF	TGCGCCAGCAGCTCATCCACCCACACAGATACGCAGTATTTT
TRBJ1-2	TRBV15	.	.	CATSRDLGGGYTF	TGTGCCACCAGCAGAGATTTGGGTGGGGGCTACACCTTC
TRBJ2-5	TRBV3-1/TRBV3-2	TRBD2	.	CASSPAGVGETQYF	TGTGCCAGCAGCCCAGCGGGAGTTGGGGAGACCCAGTACTTC
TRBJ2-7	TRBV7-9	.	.	CASSSPGNRYEQYF	TGTGCCAGCAGCTCGCCGGGTAATCGATACGAGCAGTACTTC
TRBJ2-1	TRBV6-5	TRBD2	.	CASTAGDEQFF	TGTGCCAGCACGGCGGGGGACGAGCAGTTCTTC
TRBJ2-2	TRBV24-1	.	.	CAVQDRRDPSAGELFF	TGTGCCGTGCAGGACAGGAGGGACCCCTCGGCCGGGGAGCTGTTTTTT
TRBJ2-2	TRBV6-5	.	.	CASRQTGTGELFF	TGTGCCAGCAGGCAGACAGGTACCGGGGAGCTGTTTTTT
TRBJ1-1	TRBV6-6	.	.	CASIPSWGMNTEAFF	TGTGCCAGCATTCCAAGCTGGGGAATGAACACTGAAGCTTTCTTT
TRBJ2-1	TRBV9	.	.	CASSVGGGSYNEQFF	TGTGCCAGCAGCGTTGGAGGGGGCTCCTACAATGAGCAGTTCTTC
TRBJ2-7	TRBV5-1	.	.	CASSLAPGADYEQYF	TGCGCCAGCAGCTTGGCCCCGGGGGCCGATTACGAGCAGTACTTC
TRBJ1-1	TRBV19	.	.	CASSIGVGNTEAFF	TGTGCCAGTAGTATAGGGGTAGGAAACACTGAAGCTTTCTTT
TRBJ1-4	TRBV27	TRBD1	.	CASSPGTVIEKLFF	TGTGCCAGCAGTCCAGGGACAGTTATTGAAAAACTGTTTTTT
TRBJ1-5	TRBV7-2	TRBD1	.	CASSTGGPFNQPQHF	TGTGCCAGCAGCACAGGGGGACCGTTCAATCAGCCCCAGCATTTT
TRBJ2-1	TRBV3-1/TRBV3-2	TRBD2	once	CASSQDSQLAINEQFF	TGTGCCAGCAGCCAAGATTCGCAACTAGCGATCAATGAGCAGTTCTTC
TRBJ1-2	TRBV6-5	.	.	CASRGAVSGAHGYTF	TGTGCCAGCAGGGGGGCCGTTAGCGGGGCCCATGGCTACACCTTC
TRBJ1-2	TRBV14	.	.	CASSRSANYGYTF	TGTGCCAGCAGTCGATCAGCTAACTATGGCTACACCTTC
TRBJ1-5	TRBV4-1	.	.	CASSQSWTANGGPQHF	TGCGCCAGCAGCCAATCCTGGACAGCGAACGGGGGGCCCCAGCATTTT
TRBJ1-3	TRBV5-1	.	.	CASSFRMAGAGNTIYF	TGCGCCAGCAGCTTCAGAATGGCGGGGGCTGGAAACACCATATATTTT
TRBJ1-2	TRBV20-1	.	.	CSASKGQANYGYTF	TGCAGTGCTAGTAAGGGGCAGGCCAACTATGGCTACACCTTC
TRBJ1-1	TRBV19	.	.	CATRLGGLLDTEAFF	TGTGCCACTCGTTTGGGGGGCTTACTGGACACTGAAGCTTTCTTT
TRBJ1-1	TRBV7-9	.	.	CASSLGQTLEAFF	TGTGCCAGCAGCTTAGGACAGACCCTTGAAGCTTTCTTT
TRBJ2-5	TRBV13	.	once	CASSFENQETQYF	TGTGCCAGCAGCTTTGAAAATCAAGAGACCCAGTACTTC
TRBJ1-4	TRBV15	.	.	CATSRSPKTEKLFF	TGTGCCACCAGCAGATCGCCCAAAACTGAAAAACTGTTTTTT
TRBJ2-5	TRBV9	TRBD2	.	CASSPRLAILQETQYF	TGTGCCAGCAGCCCACGACTAGCAATACTTCAAGAGACCCAGTACTTC
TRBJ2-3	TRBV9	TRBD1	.	CASSSRGEGARDTQYF	TGTGCCAGCAGTTCCCGAGGAGAGGGGGCGAGGGATACGCAGTATTTT
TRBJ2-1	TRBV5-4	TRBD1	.	CASSMAGTGSYNEQFF	TGTGCCAGCAGTATGGCGGGGACAGGGTCCTACAATGAGCAGTTCTTC
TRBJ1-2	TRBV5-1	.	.	CASSLVPGDYGYTF	TGCGCCAGCAGCTTGGTGCCAGGGGACTATGGCTACACCTTC
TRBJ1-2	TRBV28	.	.	CASVNLDGYTF	TGTGCCAGCGTAAACTTAGATGGCTACACCTTC
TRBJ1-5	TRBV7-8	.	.	CASSLGGANSNQPQHF	TGTGCCAGCAGCTTAGGCGGAGCGAATAGCAATCAGCCCCAGCATTTT
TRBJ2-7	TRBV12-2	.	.	CASRWPGTETSDEQYF	TGTGCAAGTCGTTGGCCCGGGACGGAAACTTCTGACGAGCAGTACTTC
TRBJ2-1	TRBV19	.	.	CASIGLRTNEQFF	TGTGCCAGTATCGGGCTCAGGACAAATGAGCAGTTCTTC